This entry describes one T cell receptor beta chain. The sample holds many counts of this clonotype. There is no known antigen for this receptor. No base-level quality is on record; no much larger clone is a single base apart. Per the germline V gene, LGHNA is the CDR1 and YNFKEQ is the CDR2. There are 11 amino acids in the CDR3, from cysteine to phenylalanine inclusive. Here the CDR3 DNA is all that survives: 33 bases in frame from base 1. V is pared back by 4 bases and J by 3 bases, with 4 bases lying between the germline termini. The sample comes from a study of neurological immune-mediated disorders (dated by TCRdb to the late 2010s). At the level of the whole study: Peripheral blood TCR-beta repertoires from HTLV-I-associated myelopathy (HAM/TSP) patients, multiple sclerosis patients and healthy controls were compared by UMI-based sequencing. Of the approximately 70 subjects in the cohort, around 14 were HAM/TSP patients, approximately 35 were multiple sclerosis patients, and about 20 were healthy controls. The 90 to 120 TCR-beta libraries covered PBMC samples along with longitudinal samples, technical triplicates, and paired sorted CD4+ and CD8+ T-cell subsets. What the authors observed across the whole study: Expanded clones from different subjects shared no identical CDR3 amino acid sequences, which suggests that TCR-beta repertoires were private in all groups. The highest TCR clonal expansion was observed in HAM/TSP patients, whereas the lowest was observed in MS patients, even when compared with healthy controls.

The healthy controls were volunteers from blood banks in Maryland, USA. Sorted-subset TCR libraries were prepared from around 1 million sorted CD4+ or CD8+ T cells. Peripheral blood was subjected to Ficoll-Hypaque density gradient centrifugation to isolate PBMCs, which were then cryopreserved in liquid nitrogen. The study also sequenced paired sorted CD4+ and CD8+ subsets from healthy controls, HAM/TSP patients and MS patients. cDNA synthesis used template-switch 5'RACE with a primer carrying a 10-nucleotide random unique molecular identifier tagging each TCR transcript. Every sequencing run covered 15-18 subjects and yielded more than 170 million TCR-beta sequences. The RNeasy kit was used for extraction of total RNA. The KAPA Real-time Library Amplification kit was used to amplify TCR-beta VDJ regions with primers for the TCR constant region and the 5'RACE anchor. A first PCR added sample indexes and Illumina adaptors, after which a second PCR increased the library yield. The roughly 650 bp TCR product was size-selected on a 2% E-gel SizeSelection system after Ampure bead purification. Before pooling, libraries had their quality checked on a Bioanalyzer, their concentration measured with Qubit, and their quantity determined with the Kapa Library Quantification kit. An Illumina HiSeq 2500 was used to sequence the libraries paired-end at 2 x 150 bp. To increase sequence diversity, roughly 24-32% phiX was spiked into each library pool. Regarding the original processing steps: Quality-filtered reads were processed with the UMI-based MiGEC pipeline, and over 90% of raw TCR sequences were removed by the MiGEC pipeline during error correction. IMGT germline references were used for aligning VDJ genes, and each clonotype was defined as a unique CDR3 amino acid sequence together with its V-J genes. Clonal expansion, Shannon diversity and CDR3 relatedness were evaluated with VDJtools (CalcPairwiseDistances, ClusterSamples), while phylogenetic trees were built in CLCbio workbench. Clones with at least 8 unique UMIs were defined as expanded, with this threshold being based on coefficient-of-variation modelling across technical triplicates. TCRdb's own reprocessing of the public reads used fastp at Q25 and MiXCR and kept productive beta chains. Rows with one shared CDR3 protein collapse into an entry with the most common genes and DNA. These V and J calls are TCRdb output, not the study's own analysis. This sample holds about 21,000 distinct CDR3 sequences; approximately 6.6% were observed only once. Roughly 43% of the sample lies in the top ten.

Sequenced sample: CD8+ T cells from blood. The chain joins TRBV4-2 to TRBJ2-7; no confident D gene assignment can be made. The TCR comes from a man between 18 and 29 years old in good health. Here the CDR3 is given as CASSRGYEQYF. The sequenced DNA is TGTGCCAGCAGCCGGGGCTACGAGCAGTACTTC.